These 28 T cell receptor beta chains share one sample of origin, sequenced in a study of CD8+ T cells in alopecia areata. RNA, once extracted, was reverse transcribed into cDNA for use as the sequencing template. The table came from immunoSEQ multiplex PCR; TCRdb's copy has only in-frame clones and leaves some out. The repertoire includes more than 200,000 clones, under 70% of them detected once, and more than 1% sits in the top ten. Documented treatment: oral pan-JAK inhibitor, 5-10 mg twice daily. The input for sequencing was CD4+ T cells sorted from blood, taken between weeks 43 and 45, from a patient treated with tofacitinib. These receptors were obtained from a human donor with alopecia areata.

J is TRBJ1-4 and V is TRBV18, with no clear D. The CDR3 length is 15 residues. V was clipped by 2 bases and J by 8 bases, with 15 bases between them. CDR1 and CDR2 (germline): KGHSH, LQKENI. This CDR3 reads CASSPFPQGGEKLFF. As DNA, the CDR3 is TGTGCCAGCTCACCATTCCCCCAAGGTGGAGAAAAACTGTTTTTT.

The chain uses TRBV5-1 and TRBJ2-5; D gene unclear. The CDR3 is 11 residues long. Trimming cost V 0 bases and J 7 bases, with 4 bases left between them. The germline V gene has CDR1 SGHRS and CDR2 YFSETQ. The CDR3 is CASSLAATQYF. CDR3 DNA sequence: TGCGCCAGCAGCTTGGCGGCGACCCAGTACTTC.

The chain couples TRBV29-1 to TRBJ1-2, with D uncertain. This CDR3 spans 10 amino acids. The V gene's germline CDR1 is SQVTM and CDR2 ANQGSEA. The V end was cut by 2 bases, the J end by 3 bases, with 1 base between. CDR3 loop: CSVEYYGYTF. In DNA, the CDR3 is TGCAGCGTTGAATACTATGGCTACACCTTC. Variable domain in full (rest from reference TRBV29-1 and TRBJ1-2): SAVISQKPSRDICQRGTSLTIQCQVDSQVTMMFWYRQQPGQSLTLIATANQGSEATYESGFVIDKFPISRPNLTFSTLTVSNMSPEDSSIYLCSVEYYGYTFGSGTRLTVV.

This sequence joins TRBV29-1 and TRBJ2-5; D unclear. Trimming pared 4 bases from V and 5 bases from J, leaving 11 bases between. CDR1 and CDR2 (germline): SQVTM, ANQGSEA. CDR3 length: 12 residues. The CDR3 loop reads CSVGWTQETQYF. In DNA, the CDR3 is TGCAGCGTTGGTTGGACGCAGGAGACCCAGTACTTC.

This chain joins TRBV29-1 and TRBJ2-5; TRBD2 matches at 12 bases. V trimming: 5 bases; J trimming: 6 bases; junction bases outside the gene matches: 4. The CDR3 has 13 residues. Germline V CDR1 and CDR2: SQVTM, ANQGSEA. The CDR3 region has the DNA TGCAGCGTTAGCACTAGCGGGGGGCAGACCCAGTACTTC. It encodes CSVSTSGGQTQYF.

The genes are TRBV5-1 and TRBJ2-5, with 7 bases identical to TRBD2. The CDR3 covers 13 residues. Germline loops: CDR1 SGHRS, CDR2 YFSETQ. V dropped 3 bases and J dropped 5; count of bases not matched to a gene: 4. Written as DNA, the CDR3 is TGCGCCAGCAGCTCCCCCGGGGGGGAGACCCAGTACTTC. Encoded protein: CASSSPGGETQYF.

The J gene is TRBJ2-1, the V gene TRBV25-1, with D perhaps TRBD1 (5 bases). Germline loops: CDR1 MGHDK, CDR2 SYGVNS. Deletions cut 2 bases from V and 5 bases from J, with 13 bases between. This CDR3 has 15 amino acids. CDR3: CASSELGHQDNEQFF. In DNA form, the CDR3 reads TGTGCCAGCAGTGAACTAGGACACCAAGACAATGAGCAGTTCTTC.

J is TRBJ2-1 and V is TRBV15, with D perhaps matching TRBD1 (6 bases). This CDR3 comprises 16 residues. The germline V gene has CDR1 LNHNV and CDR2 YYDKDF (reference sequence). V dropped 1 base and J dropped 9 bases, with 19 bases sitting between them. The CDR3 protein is CATSRAPGQGSTEQFF. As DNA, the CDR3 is TGTGCCACCAGCAGAGCCCCGGGGCAGGGGAGTACTGAGCAGTTCTTC.

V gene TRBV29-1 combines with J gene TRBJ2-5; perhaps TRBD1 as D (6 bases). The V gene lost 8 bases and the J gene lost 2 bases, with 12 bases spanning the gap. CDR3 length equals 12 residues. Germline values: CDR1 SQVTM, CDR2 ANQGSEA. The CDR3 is CSTGTSQETQYF. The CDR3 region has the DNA TGCAGCACTGGGACATCGCAAGAGACCCAGTACTTC.

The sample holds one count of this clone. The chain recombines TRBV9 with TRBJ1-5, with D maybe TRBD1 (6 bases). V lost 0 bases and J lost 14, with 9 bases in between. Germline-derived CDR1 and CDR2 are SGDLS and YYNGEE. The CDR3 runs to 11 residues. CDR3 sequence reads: CASSVAGVKHF. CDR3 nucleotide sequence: TGTGCCAGCAGCGTAGCAGGGGTTAAGCATTTT.

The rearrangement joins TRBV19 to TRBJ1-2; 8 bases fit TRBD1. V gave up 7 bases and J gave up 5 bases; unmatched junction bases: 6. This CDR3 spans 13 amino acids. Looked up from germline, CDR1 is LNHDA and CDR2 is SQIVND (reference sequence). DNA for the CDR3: TGTGCCAGTACTAATACAGGGGGATATGGCTACACCTTC. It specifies CASTNTGGYGYTF.

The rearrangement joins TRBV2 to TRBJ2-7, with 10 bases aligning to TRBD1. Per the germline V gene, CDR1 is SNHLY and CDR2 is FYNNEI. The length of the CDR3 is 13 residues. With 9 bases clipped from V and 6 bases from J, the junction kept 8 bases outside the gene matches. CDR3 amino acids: CARGQGRNGEQYF. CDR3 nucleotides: TGTGCCAGGGGACAGGGGAGGAATGGCGAGCAGTACTTC.

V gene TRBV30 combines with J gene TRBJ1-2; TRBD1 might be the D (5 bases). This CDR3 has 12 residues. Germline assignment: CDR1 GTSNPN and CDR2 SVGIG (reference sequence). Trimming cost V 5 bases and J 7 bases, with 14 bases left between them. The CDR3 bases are TGTGCCTGGGGCAGGGATGGGATTGGCTACACCTTC. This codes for CAWGRDGIGYTF.

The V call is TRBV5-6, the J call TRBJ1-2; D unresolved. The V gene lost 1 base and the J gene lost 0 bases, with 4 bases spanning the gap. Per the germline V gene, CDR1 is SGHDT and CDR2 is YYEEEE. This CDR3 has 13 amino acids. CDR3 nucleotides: TGTGCCAGCAGCTTGTGGTCTAACTATGGCTACACCTTC. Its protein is CASSLWSNYGYTF.

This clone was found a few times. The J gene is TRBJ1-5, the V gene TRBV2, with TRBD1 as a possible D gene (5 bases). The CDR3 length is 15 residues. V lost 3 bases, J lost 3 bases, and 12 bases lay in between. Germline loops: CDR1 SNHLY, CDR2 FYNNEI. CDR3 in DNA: TGTGCCAGCAGTGAGGCACAGGACTACAATCAGCCCCAGCATTTT. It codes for CASSEAQDYNQPQHF. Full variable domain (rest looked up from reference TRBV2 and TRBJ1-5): EPEVTQTPSHQVTQMGQEVILRCVPISNHLYFYWYRQILGQKVEFLVSFYNNEISEKSEIFDDQFSVERPDGSNFTLKIRSTKLEDSAMYFCASSEAQDYNQPQHFGDGTRLSIL.

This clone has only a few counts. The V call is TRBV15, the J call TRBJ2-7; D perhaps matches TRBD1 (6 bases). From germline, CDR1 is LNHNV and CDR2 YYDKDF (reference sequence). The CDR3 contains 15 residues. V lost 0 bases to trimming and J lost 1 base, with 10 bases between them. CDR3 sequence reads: CATSRERQGSYEQYF. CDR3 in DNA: TGTGCCACCAGCAGAGAAAGGCAGGGGTCCTACGAGCAGTACTTC.

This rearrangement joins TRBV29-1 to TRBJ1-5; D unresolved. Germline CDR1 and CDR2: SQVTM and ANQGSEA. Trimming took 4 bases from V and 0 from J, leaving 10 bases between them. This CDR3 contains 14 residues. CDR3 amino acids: CSVVFGDSNQPQHF. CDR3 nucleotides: TGCAGCGTTGTTTTCGGAGATAGCAATCAGCCCCAGCATTTT.

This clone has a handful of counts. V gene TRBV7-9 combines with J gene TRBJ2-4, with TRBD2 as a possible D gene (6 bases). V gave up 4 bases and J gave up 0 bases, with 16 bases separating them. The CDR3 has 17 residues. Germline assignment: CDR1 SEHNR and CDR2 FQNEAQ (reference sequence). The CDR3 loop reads CASSSPGVGLAKNIQYF. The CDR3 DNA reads TGTGCCAGCAGCTCGCCTGGGGTGGGACTAGCCAAAAACATTCAGTACTTC.

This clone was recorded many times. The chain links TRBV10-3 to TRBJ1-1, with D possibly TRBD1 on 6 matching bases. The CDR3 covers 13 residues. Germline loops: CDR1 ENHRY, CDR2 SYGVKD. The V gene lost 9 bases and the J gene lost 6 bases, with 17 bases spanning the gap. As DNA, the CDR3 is TGTGCCATTGCTCGGGACATTTACTCTGAAGCTTTCTTT. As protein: CAIARDIYSEAFF.

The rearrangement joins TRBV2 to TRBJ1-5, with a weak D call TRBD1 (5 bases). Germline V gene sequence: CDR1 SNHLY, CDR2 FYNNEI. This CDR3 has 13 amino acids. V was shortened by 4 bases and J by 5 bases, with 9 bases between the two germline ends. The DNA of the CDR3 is TGTGCCAGCAGTGCGGAGGGGTATCAGCCCCAGCATTTT. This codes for CASSAEGYQPQHF.

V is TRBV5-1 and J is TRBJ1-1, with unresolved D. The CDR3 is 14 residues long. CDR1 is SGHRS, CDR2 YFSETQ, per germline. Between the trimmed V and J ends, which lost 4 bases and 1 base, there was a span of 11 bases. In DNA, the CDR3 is TGCGCCAGCAGCCGGCAGCGAGAGAACACTGAAGCTTTCTTT. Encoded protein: CASSRQRENTEAFF.

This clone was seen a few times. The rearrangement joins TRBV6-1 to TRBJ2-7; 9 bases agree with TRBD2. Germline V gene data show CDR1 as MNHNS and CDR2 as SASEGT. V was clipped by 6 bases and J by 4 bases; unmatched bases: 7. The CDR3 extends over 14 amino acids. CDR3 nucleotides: TGTGCCAGCAGCAAGCGGGGGGTTCAATACGAGCAGTACTTC. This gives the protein CASSKRGVQYEQYF.

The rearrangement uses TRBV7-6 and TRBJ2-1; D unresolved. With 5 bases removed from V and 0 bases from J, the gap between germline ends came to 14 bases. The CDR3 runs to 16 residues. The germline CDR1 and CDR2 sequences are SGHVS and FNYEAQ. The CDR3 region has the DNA TGTGCCAGCAGCCGGAACGTTCCGAGCTCCTACAATGAGCAGTTCTTC. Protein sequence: CASSRNVPSSYNEQFF. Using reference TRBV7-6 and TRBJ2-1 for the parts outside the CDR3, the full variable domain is GAGVSQSPRYKVTKRGQDVALRCDPISGHVSLYWYRQALGQGPEFLTYFNYEAQQDKSGLPNDRFSAERPEGSISTLTIQRTEQRDSAMYRCASSRNVPSSYNEQFFGPGTRLTVL.

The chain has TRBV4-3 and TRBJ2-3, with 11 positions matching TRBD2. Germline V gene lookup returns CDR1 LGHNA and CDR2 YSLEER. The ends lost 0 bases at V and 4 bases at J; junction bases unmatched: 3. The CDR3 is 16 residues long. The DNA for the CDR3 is TGCGCCAGCAGCCAAGAGGTAGCGGGGGGGGCAGATACGCAGTATTTT. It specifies CASSQEVAGGADTQYF.

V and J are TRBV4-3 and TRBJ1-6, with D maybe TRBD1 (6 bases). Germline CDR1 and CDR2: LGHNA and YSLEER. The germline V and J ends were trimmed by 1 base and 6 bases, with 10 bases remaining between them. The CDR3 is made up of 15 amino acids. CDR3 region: CASSQVAQGNSPLHF. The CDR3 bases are TGCGCCAGCAGCCAAGTAGCACAGGGTAATTCACCCCTCCACTTT.

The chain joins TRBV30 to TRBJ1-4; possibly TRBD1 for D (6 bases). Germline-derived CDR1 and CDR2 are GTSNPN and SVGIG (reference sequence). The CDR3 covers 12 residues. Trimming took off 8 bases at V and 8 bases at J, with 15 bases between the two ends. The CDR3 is CAIGGGGEKLFF. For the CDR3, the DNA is TGTGCCATCGGAGGGGGAGGAGAAAAACTGTTTTTT.

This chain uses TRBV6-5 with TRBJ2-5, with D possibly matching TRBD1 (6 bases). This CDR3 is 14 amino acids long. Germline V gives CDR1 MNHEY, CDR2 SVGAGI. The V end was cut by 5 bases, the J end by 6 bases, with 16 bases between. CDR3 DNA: TGTGCCAGCAGTCAACTACAGGGTGTACAGACCCAGTACTTC. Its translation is CASSQLQGVQTQYF.

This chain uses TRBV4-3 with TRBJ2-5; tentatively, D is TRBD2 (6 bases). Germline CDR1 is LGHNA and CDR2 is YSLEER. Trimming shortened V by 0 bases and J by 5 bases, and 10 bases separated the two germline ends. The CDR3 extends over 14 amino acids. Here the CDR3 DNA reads TGCGCCAGCAGCCAAGATGCGGGGTCTGAGACCCAGTACTTC. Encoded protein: CASSQDAGSETQYF.